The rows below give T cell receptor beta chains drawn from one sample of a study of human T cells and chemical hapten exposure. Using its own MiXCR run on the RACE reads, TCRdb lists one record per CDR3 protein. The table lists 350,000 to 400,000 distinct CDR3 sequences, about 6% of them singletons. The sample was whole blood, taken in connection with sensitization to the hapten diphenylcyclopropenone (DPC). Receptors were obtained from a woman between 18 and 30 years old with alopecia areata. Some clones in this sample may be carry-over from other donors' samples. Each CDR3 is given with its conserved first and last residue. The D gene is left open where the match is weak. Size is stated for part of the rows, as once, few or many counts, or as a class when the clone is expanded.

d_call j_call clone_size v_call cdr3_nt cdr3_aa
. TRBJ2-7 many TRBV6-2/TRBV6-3 TGTGCCAGCAGTTTCGCCTACGAGCAGTACTTC CASSFAYEQYF
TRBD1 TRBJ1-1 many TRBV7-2 TGTGCCAGCAGCTCGGGACAGGGAAAAGCTTTCTTT CASSSGQGKAFF
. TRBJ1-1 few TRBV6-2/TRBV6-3 TGTGCCAGCATGAGAATTGAGAAAATGAACACTGAAGCTTTCTTT CASMRIEKMNTEAFF
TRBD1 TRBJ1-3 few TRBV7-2 TGTGCCAGCAGCTTAGTCGGGGGACAGAGCTCTGGAAACACCATATATTTT CASSLVGGQSSGNTIYF
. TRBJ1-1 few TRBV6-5 TGTGCCAGCAGTTACTCTGCCAGATTGAACACTGAAGCTTTCTTT CASSYSARLNTEAFF
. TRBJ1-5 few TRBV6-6 TGTGCCAGCAGTTACGTTGACGGAAGCAATCAGCCCCAGCATTTT CASSYVDGSNQPQHF
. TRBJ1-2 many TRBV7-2 TGTGCCAGCAGCTTAGAACAGACCGCCTCTGGCTACACCTTC CASSLEQTASGYTF
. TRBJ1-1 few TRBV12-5 TGTGCTAGTGGTTTGGAAGGACGACAGGAGGGCAACACTGAAGCTTTCTTT CASGLEGRQEGNTEAFF
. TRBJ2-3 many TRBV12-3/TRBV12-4 TGTGCCAGCAGTTTCAACCAGGGGACAGATACGCAGTATTTT CASSFNQGTDTQYF
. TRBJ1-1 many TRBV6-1 TGTGCCAGCAGTGAGACCGTGAACACTGAAGCTTTCTTT CASSETVNTEAFF
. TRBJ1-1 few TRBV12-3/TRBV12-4 TGTGCCAGCGGACGTCCCCGAAACACTGAAGCTTTCTTT CASGRPRNTEAFF
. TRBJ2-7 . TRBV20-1 TGCAGTGCTAGGGGGGACTCCTACGAGCAGTACTTC CSARGDSYEQYF
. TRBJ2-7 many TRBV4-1 TGCGCCAGCAGCCAGCCCGGGTTGAGCGAGCAGTACTTC CASSQPGLSEQYF
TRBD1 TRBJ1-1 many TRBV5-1 TGCGCCAGCAGCAAAGATCCGGGACAGCGTCTGAACACTGAAGCTTTCTTT CASSKDPGQRLNTEAFF
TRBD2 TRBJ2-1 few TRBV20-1 TGCAGTGCTAGAGTTAGCCTAGCGGGGCCCAGGGAGCAGTTCTTC CSARVSLAGPREQFF
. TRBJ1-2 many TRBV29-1 TGCAGCGTTGAAGAACAGGGAGGGGGCTACACCTTC CSVEEQGGGYTF
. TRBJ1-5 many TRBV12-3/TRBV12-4 TGTGCCAGCAGTCTAGGACGTAGAGAGAGTTTT CASSLGRRESF
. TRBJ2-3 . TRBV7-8 TGTGCCAGCAGCCCCAGGACAGCGCCACCGACGAGCACAGATACGCAGTATTTT CASSPRTAPPTSTDTQYF
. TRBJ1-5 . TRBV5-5 TGTGCCAGCAGCTTGGGCCTGAGTAGCAATCAGCCCCAGCATTTT CASSLGLSSNQPQHF
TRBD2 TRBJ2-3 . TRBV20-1 TGCAGTGCTTCTAGGACTAGCGGTAACACAGATACGCAGTATTTT CSASRTSGNTDTQYF
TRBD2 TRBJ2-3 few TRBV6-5 TGTGCCAGCAGTACTAGCGGGGGTAGCACAGATACGCAGTATTTT CASSTSGGSTDTQYF
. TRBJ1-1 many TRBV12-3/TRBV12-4 TGTGCCAGCAGTTTATGGGGGAACACTGAAGCTTTCTTT CASSLWGNTEAFF
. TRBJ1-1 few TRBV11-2 TGTGCCAGCAGCGGACGGGAGTCTGTGGCTGAAGCTTTCTTT CASSGRESVAEAFF
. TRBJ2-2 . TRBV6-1 TGTGCCAGCAGTCCAAGTCCATCCAGGGTCGTCGGGGAGCTGTTTTTT CASSPSPSRVVGELFF
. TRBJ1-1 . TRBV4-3 TGCGCCAGCAGCCAAGAGTCACTCAGGGCGGAAGCTTTCTTT CASSQESLRAEAFF
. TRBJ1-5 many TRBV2 TGTGCCAGCAGTGAAGTGGGAGGTCAGCCCCAGCATTTT CASSEVGGQPQHF
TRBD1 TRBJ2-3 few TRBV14 TGTGCCAGCAGCACGACAGGGGGGTCGGATACGCAGTATTTT CASSTTGGSDTQYF
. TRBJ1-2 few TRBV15 TGTGCCACCAGCAGTAACCTGGGGCGCGTGAGGGGCTACACCTTC CATSSNLGRVRGYTF
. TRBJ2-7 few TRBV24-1 TGTGCCACCAGTGACTCGGGTATCCCCTACGAGCAGTACTTC CATSDSGIPYEQYF
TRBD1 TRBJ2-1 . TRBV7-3 TGTGCCAGCAGCTTAAGGGGACAGGGGGCAAATGAGCAGTTCTTC CASSLRGQGANEQFF
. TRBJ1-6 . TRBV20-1 TGCAGTGCTAGACCCGGGACGGAGGCGTATAATTCACCCCTCCACTTT CSARPGTEAYNSPLHF
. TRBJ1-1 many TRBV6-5 TGTGCCAGCAGAAAGGGACACCTGAACACTGAAGCTTTCTTT CASRKGHLNTEAFF